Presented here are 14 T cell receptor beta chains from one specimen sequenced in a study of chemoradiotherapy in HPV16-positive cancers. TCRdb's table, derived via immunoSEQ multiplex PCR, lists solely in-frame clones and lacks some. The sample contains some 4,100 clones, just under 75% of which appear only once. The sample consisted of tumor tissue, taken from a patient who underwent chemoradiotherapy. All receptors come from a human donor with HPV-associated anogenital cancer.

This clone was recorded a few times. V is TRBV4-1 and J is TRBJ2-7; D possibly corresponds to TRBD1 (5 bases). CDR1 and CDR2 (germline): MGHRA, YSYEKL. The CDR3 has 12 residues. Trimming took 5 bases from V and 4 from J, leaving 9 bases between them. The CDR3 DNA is TGCGCCAGCAGCGACAGAGGTTACGAGCAGTACTTC. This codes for CASSDRGYEQYF.

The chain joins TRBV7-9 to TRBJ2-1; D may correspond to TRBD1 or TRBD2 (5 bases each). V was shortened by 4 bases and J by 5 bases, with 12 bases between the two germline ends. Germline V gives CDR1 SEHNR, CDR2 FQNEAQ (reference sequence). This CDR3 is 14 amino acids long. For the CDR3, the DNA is TGTGCCAGCAGCTCGGGGACGGCCAACAATGAGCAGTTCTTC. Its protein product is CASSSGTANNEQFF.

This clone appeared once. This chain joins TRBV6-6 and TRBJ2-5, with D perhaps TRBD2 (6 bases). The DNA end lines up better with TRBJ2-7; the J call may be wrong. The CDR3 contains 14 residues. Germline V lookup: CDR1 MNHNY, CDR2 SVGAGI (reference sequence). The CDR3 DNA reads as TGTGCCAGCAGCCCGGGACTTCGAGGGAGCGAGCAGTACTTC. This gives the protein CASSPGLRGSEQYF.

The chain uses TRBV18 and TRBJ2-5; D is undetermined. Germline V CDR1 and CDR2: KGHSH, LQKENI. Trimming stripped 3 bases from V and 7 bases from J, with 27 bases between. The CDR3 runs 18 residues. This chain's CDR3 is CASSPSPVLHMDDGTQYF. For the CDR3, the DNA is TGTGCCAGCTCACCGTCCCCCGTACTACATATGGATGATGGGACCCAGTACTTC.

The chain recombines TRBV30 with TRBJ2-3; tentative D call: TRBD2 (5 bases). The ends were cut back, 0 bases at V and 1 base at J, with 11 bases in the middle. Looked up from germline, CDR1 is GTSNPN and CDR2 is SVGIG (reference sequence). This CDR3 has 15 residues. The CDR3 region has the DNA TGTGCCTGGAGTGTGTCTAGCCCCGGCACAGATACGCAGTATTTT. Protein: CAWSVSSPGTDTQYF.

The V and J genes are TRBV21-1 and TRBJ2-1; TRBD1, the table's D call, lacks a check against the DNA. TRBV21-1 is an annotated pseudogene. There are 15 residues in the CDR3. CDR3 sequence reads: CASSKAVRGNNEQFF. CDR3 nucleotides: TGTGCCAGCAGCAAAGCAGTTAGGGGTAACAATGAGCAGTTCTTC.

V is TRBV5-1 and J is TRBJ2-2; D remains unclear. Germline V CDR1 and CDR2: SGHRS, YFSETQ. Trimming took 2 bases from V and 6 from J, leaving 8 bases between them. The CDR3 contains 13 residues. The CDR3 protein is CASSFQSAGELFF. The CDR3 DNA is TGCGCCAGCAGCTTTCAAAGCGCCGGGGAGCTGTTTTTT.

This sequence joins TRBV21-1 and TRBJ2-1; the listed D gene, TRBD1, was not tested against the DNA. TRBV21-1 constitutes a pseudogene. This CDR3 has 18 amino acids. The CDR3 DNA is TGTGCCAGCAGCAAAAGAGAGGGCAGGGGGCCAAGTCACAATGAGCAGTTCTTC. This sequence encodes CASSKREGRGPSHNEQFF.

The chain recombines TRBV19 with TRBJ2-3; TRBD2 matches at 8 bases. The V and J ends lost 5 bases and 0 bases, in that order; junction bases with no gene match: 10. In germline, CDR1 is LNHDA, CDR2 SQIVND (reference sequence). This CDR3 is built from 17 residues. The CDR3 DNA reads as TGTGCCAGTAGTTCCCTTGCTAGCGGGCCTAGCACAGATACGCAGTATTTT. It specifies CASSSLASGPSTDTQYF.

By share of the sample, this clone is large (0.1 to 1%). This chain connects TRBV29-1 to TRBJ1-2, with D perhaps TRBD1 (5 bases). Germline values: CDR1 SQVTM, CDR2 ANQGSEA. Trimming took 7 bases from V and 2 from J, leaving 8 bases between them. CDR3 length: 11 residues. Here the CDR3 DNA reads TGCAGCGCGGGACCGAACTATGGCTACACCTTC. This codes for CSAGPNYGYTF.

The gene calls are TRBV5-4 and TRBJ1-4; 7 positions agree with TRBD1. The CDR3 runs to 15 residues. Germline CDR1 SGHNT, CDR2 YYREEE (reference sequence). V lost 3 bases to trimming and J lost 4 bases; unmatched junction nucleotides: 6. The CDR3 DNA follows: TGTGCCAGCAGCTCCAACAGGGGACTTAATGAAAAACTGTTTTTT. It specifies CASSSNRGLNEKLFF.

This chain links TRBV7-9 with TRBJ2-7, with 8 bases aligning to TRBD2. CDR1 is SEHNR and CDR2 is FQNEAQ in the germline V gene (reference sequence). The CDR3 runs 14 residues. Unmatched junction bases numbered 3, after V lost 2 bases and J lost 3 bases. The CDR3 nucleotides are TGTGCCAGCAGCTTACTGGCGGGAGGCTACGAGCAGTACTTC. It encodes CASSLLAGGYEQYF. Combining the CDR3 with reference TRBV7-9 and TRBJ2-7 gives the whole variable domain DTGVSQNPRHKITKRGQNVTFRCDPISEHNRLYWYRQTLGQGPEFLTYFQNEAQLEKSRLLSDRFSAERPKGSFSTLEIQRTEQGDSAMYLCASSLLAGGYEQYFGPGTRLTVT.

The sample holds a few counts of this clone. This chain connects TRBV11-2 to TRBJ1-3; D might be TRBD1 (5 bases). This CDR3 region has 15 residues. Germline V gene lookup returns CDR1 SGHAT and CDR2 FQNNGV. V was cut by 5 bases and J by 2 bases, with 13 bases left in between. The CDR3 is CASSLVGAAGNTIYF. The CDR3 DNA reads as TGTGCCAGCAGCCTAGTCGGGGCCGCTGGAAACACCATATATTTT.

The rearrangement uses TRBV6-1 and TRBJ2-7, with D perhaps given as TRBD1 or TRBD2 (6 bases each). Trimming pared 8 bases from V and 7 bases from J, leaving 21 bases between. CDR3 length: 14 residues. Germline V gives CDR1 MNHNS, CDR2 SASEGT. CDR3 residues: CASRFDGSQGEQYF. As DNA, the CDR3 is TGTGCCAGCCGGTTTGACGGGAGCCAGGGGGAGCAGTACTTC.